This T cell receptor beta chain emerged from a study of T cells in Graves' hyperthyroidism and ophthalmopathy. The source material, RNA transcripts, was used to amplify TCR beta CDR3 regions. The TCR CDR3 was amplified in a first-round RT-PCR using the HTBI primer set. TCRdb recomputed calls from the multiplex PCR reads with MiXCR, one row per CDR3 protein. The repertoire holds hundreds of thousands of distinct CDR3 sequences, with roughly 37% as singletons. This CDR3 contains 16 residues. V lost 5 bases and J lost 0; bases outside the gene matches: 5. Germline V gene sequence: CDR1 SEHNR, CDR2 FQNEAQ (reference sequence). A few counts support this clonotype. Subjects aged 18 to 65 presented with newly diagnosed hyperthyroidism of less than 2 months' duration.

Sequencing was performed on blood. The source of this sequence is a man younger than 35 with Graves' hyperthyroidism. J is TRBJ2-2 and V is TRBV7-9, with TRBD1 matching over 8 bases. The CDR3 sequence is CASSPGGASNTGELFF. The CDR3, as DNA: TGTGCCAGCAGCCCAGGGGGCGCGTCGAACACCGGGGAGCTGTTTTTT.